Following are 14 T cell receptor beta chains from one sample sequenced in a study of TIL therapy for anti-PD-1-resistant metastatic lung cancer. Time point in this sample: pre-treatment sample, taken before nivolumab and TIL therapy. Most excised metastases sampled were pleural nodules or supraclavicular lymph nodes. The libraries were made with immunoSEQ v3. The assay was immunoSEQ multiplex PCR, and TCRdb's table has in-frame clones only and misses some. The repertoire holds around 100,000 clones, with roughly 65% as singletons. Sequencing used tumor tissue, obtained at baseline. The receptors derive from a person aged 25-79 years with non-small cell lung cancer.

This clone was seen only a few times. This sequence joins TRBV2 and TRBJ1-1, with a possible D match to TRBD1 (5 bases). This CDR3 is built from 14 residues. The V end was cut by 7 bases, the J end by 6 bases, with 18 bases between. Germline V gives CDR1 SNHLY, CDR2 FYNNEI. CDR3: CASNPMGLEAEAFF. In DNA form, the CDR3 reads TGTGCCAGCAACCCCATGGGACTTGAGGCTGAAGCTTTCTTT.

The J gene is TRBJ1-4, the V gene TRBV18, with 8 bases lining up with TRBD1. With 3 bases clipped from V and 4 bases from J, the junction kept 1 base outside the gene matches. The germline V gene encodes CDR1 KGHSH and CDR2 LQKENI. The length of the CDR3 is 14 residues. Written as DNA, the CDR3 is TGTGCCAGCTCACCTGACAGGGGTAATGAAAAACTGTTTTTT. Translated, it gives CASSPDRGNEKLFF.

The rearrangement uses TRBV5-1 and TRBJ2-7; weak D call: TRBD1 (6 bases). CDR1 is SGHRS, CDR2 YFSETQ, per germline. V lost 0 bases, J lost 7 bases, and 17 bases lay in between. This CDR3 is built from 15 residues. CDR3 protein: CASSLDTGSRGEQYF. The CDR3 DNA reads TGCGCCAGCAGCTTGGATACAGGGAGTCGGGGTGAGCAGTACTTC.

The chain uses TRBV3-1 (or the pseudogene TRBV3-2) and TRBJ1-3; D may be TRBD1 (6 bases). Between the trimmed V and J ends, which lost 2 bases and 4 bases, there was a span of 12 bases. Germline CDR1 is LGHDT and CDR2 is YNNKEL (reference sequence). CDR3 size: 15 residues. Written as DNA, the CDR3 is TGTGCCAGCAGCCAAAACCAGGGGCAAGGAAACACCATATATTTT. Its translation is CASSQNQGQGNTIYF.

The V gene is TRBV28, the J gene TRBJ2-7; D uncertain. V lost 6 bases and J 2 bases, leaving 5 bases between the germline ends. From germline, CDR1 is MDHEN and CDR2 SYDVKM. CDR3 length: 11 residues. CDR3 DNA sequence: TGTGCCAGCAGGACAACCTACGAGCAGTACTTC. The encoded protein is CASRTTYEQYF.

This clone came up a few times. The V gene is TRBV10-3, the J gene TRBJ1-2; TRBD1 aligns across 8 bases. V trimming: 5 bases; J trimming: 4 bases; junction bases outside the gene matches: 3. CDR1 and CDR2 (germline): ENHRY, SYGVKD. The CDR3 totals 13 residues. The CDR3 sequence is CAISRTGSYGYTF. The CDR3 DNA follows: TGTGCCATCAGTCGGACAGGGAGCTATGGCTACACCTTC.

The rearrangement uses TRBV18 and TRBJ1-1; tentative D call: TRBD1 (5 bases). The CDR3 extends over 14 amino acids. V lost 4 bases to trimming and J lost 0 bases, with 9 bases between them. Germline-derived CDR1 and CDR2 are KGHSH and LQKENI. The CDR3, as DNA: TGTGCCAGCTCACAGCCGGGGGTGAACACTGAAGCTTTCTTT. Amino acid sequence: CASSQPGVNTEAFF.

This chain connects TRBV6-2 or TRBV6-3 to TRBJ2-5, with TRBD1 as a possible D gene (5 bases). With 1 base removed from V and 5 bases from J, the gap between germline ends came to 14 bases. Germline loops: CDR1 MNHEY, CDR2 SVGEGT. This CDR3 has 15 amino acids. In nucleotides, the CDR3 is TGTGCCAGCAGTTACTTGGACAACCGAGCGGAGACCCAGTACTTC. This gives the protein CASSYLDNRAETQYF.

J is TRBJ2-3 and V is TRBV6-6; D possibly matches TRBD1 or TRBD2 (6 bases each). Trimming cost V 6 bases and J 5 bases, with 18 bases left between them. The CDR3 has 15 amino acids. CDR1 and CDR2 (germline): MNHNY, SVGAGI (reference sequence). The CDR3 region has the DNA TGTGCCAGCAGCGGGACTCAAGGGGGTGGAGATACGCAGTATTTT. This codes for CASSGTQGGGDTQYF.

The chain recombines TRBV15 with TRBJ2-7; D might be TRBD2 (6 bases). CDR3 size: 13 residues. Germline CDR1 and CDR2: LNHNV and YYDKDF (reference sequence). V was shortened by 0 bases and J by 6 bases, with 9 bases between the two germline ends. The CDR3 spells CATSRDQGGEQYF. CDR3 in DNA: TGTGCCACCAGCAGAGATCAGGGAGGCGAGCAGTACTTC. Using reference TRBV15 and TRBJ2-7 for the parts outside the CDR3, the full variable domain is DAMVIQNPRYQVTQFGKPVTLSCSQTLNHNVMYWYQQKSSQAPKLLFHYYDKDFNNEADTPDNFQSRRPNTSFCFLDIRSPGLGDTAMYLCATSRDQGGEQYFGPGTRLTVT.

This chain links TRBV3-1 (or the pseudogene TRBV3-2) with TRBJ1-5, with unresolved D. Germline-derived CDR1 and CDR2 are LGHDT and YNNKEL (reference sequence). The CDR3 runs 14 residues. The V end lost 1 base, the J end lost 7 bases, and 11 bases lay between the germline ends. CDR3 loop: CASSQALSKQPQHF. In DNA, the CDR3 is TGTGCCAGCAGCCAAGCGCTGTCTAAGCAGCCCCAGCATTTT.

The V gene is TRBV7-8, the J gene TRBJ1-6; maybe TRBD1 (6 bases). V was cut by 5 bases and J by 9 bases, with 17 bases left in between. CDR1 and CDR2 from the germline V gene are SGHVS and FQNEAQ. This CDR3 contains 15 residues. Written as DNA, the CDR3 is TGTGCCAGCAGCCGATCGGGGGCAGGGACTTCACCCCTCCACTTT. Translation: CASSRSGAGTSPLHF.

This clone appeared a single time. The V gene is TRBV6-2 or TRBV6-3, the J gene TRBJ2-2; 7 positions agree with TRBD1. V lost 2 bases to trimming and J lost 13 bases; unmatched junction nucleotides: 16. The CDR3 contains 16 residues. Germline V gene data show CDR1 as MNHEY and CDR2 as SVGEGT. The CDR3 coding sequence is TGTGCCAGCAGTTACGGGGACAGACCAATCTCATCTGGGCTGTTTTTT. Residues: CASSYGDRPISSGLFF.

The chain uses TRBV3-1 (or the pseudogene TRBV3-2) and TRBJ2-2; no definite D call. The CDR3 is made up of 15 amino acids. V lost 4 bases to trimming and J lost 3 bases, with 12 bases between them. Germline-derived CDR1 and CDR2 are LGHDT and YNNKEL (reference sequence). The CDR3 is CASSPMAMDTGELFF. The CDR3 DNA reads TGTGCCAGCAGCCCTATGGCCATGGACACCGGGGAGCTGTTTTTT.